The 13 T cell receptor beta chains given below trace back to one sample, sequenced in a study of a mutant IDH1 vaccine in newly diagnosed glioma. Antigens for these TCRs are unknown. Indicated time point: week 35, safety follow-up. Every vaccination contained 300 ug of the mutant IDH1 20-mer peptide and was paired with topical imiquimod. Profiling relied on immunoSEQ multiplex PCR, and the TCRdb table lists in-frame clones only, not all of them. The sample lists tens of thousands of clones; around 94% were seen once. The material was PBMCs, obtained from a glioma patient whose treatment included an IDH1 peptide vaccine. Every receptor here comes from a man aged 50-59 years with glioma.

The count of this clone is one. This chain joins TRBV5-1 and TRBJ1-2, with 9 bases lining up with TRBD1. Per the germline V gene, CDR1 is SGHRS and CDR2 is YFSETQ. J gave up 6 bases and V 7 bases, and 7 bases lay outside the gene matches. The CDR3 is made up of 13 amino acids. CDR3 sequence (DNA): TGCGCCAGCTTCCGGGACAGGGTTGATGGCTACACCTTC. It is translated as CASFRDRVDGYTF.

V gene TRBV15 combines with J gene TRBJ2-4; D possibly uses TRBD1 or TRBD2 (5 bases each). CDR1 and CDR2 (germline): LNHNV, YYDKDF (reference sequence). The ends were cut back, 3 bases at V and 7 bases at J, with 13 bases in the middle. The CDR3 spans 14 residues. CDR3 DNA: TGTGCCACCAGCAGCCGGGGCGAGGGTAACATTCAGTACTTC. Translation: CATSSRGEGNIQYF.

For the CDR3, the DNA is TGTGCCAGCGGGGACGCCCGGAGTCTCTATGGCTACACCTTC. Amino acids: CASGDARSLYGYTF. The gene calls are TRBV28 and TRBJ1-2; weak D call: TRBD1 (5 bases). Trimming took 8 bases from V and 4 from J, leaving 17 bases between them. Germline V gives CDR1 MDHEN, CDR2 SYDVKM. This CDR3 is 14 amino acids long.

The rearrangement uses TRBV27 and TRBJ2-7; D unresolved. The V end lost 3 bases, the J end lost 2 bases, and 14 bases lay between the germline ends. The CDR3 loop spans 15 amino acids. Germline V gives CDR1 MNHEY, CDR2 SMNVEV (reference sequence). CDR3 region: CASSFVASATYEQYF. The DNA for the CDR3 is TGTGCCAGCAGTTTCGTCGCTTCAGCAACCTACGAGCAGTACTTC.

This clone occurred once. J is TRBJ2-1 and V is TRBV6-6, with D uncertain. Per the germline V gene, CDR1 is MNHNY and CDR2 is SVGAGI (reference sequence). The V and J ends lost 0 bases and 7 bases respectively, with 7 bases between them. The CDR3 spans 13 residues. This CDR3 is CASSYSHRNEQFF. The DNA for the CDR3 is TGTGCCAGCAGTTACTCCCACCGGAATGAGCAGTTCTTC.

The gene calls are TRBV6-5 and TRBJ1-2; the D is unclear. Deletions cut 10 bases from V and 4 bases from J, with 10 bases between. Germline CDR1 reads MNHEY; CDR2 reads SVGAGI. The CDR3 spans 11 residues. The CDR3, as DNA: TGTGCCACCCAAGTGAGCTATGGCTACACCTTC. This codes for CATQVSYGYTF.

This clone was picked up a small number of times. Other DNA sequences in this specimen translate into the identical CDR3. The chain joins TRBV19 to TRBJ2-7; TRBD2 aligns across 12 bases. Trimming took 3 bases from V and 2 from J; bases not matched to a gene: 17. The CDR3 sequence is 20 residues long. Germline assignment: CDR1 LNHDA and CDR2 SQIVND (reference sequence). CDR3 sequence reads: CASSMGSPGLAGPEAYEQYF. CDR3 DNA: TGTGCCAGTAGTATGGGGTCTCCGGGACTAGCGGGCCCGGAAGCCTACGAGCAGTACTTC.

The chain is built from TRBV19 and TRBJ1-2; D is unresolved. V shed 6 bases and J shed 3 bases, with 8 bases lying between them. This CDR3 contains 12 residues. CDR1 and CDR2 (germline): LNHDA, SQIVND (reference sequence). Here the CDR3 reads CASRENHYGYTF. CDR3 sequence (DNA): TGTGCCAGTAGGGAGAATCACTATGGCTACACCTTC. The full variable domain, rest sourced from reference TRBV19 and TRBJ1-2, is DGGITQSPKYLFRKEGQNVTLSCEQNLNHDAMYWYRQDPGQGLRLIYYSQIVNDFQKGDIAEGYSVSREKKESFPLTVTSAQKNPTAFYLCASRENHYGYTFGSGTRLTVV.

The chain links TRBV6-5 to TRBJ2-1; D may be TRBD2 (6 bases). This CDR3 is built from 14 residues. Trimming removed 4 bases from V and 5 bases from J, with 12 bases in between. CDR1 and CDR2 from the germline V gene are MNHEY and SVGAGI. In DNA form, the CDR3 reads TGTGCCAGCAGTTCGCGGGGATCGGACAATGAGCAGTTCTTC. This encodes CASSSRGSDNEQFF.

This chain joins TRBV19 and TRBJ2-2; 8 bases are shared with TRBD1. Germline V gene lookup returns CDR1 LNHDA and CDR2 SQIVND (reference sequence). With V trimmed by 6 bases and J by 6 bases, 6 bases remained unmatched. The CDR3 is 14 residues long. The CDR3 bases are TGTGCCAGTAGGGGCGACAGGGGATCCGGGGAGCTGTTTTTT. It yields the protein CASRGDRGSGELFF.

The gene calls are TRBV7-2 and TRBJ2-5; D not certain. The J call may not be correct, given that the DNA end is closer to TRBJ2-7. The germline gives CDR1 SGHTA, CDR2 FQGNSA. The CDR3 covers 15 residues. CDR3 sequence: CASSLAYTNSYEQYF. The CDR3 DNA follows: TGTGCCAGCAGCTTAGCGTATACTAACTCCTACGAGCAGTACTTC.

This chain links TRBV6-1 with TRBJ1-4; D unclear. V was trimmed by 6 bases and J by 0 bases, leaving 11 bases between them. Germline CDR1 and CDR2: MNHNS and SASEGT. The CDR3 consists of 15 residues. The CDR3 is CASSIPRATNEKLFF. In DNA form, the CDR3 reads TGTGCCAGCAGCATTCCTAGGGCAACTAATGAAAAACTGTTTTTT.

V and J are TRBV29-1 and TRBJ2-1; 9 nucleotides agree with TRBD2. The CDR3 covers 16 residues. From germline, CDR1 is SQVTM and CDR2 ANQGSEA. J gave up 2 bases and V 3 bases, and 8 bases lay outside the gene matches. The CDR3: CSVERRGGGAYNEQFF. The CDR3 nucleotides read TGCAGCGTTGAGAGAAGGGGCGGGGGGGCCTACAATGAGCAGTTCTTC.